This T cell receptor beta chain came from a study of robustness of blood B and T cell sequencing (dated by TCRdb to 2017 to 2018). Concerning the study at large: The study was designed to determine how much peripheral blood is required to reliably characterize an individual's TCRbeta and IgG repertoires. TCRbeta and IgG repertoires were quantified in each of the 10 to 11 independently drawn blood samples. For technical replicates, two replicate TCRbeta cDNA libraries were prepared from one shared RNA pool that came from a single 10 ml draw.

From the cysteine up to the phenylalanine, the CDR3 has a length of 14 residues. Here the CDR3 DNA is all that survives: 42 bases in frame from base 1. The germline V gene (reference sequence) yields SSHAT for CDR1 and FNYEAQ for CDR2. The junction shows trimming of 4 bases on V and 5 bases on J, plus 14 bases between the germline ends. What the work shows at the level of the full study, not this receptor alone: No improvement in the overlap of rare TCRbeta clonotypes was observed when tubes were pooled, implying that much larger blood volumes would be needed for rare TCRbeta clonotypes to be captured. When technical replicate libraries were compared, less than 95% of the top 10,000 TCRbeta clonotypes in one library also turned up in the other. EDTA tubes required immediate fractionation, limiting use in multi-site collections. The 1,000 most abundant TCRbeta clonotypes from the pooled draws were detected in every single 10 ml sample. Evidence of cross-contamination, likely caused by batch processing, was seen in one pair of TCRbeta libraries, and the UMI-sequence pairs shared between the two libraries were removed. The TCRbeta rarefaction curves did not fully level off, which suggests under-sequencing or many low-abundance clonotypes. Coverage of the top 10,000 TCRbeta clonotypes approached saturation when 3 or 4 tubes (30-40 ml blood) were combined.

The protocol used for the library was PCR. Sequencing relied on an Illumina MiSeq. SMARTScribe reverse transcriptase and a 5' template-switch oligo, by which a universal priming site was added, were used for cDNA synthesis. The template-switch oligo carried a 12-nucleotide random unique molecular identifier (UMI) that tagged each cDNA molecule. During reverse transcription, TCRbeta transcripts were targeted by chain-specific reverse primers. Uracil DNA glycosylase treatment removed residual template-switch adapters, and cDNA was purified with a Qiagen MinElute kit. For the first PCR, roughly 21 cycles were run with KAPA HiFi HotStart ReadyMix and step-out primers, split across four 50 ul reactions. Before further amplification, first-round PCR products were gel-purified. Illumina Nextera adapters were attached in a second PCR of roughly 8 cycles, and the libraries were then purified and pooled. For each TCRbeta molecule, the UMI barcode was captured by a 50-nucleotide 5' read. Turning to the authors' computational methods: Using the MIGEC toolkit, reads were grouped by UMI into consensus reads. Forward and reverse consensus reads were merged with PEAR to produce final reads. A custom decontamination script removed identical UMI-sequence pairs shared across libraries, treating them as cross-sample contamination. MIGMAP, a wrapper around IgBLAST, was used to carry out V(D)J assignment and CDR3 extraction. TCR clonotypes were defined by identical V gene, J gene and CDR3 amino acid sequence; CDR1 and CDR2 were not sequenced. TCRdb applied fastp at Q25 and MiXCR to the public reads, then kept only in-frame beta chains. Each entry is one CDR3 protein sequence, shown with its most common DNA and genes. TCRdb, not the authors, supplied the V and J calls. For this sample there are roughly 1,700 distinct CDR3 sequences; roughly three fifths appear just once. The top ten hold about 40% of the sample.

Worth noting for this clonotype: Its specific antigen is unknown. No per-base quality is available; no much larger clone lies one base away.

mRNA, which captures expressed receptors, was used instead of genomic DNA for quantification of TCRbeta repertoires. Without any cell sorting, leukocytes from the buffy coat were collected into Trizol, and RNA was extracted using the Direct-zol RNA MiniPrep Plus kit. To separate plasma, buffy coat and red blood cells, EDTA blood tubes were immediately centrifuged at 4 degrees C. Sequenced input: peripheral blood. The clonotype was recovered from a human donor in good health. This chain is built from TRBV7-7 and TRBJ1-1, with TRBD1 perhaps the D gene, on 5 matching bases. The DNA is TGTGCCAGCAGCTCCAGCAGGGTAAGGACTGAAGCTTTCTTT. Its protein product is CASSSSRVRTEAFF. When the CDR3 is completed using the reference TRBV7-7 and TRBJ1-1 genes on either side, the full variable domain is GAGVSQSPRYKVTKRGQDVTLRCDPISSHATLYWYQQALGQGPEFLTYFNYEAQPDKSGLPSDRFSAERPEGSISTLTIQRTEQRDSAMYRCASSSSRVRTEAFFGQGTRLTVV.